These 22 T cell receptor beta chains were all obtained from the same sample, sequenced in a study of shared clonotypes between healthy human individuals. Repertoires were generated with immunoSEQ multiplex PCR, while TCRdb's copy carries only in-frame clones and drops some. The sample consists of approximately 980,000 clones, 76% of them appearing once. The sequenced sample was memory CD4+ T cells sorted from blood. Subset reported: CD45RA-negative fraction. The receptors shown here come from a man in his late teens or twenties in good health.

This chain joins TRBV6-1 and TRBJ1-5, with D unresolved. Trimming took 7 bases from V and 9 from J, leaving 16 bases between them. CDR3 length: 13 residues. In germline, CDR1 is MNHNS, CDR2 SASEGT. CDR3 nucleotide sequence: TGTGCCAGCACGGAAGGACCGCTAGGGCCCCAGCATTTT. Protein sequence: CASTEGPLGPQHF.

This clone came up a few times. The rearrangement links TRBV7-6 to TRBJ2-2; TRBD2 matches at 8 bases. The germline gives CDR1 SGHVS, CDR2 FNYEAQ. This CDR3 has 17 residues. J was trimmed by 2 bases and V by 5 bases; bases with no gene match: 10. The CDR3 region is CASSRKTAGDNTGELFF. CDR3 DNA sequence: TGTGCCAGCAGCCGGAAGACAGCGGGAGATAACACCGGGGAGCTGTTTTTT.

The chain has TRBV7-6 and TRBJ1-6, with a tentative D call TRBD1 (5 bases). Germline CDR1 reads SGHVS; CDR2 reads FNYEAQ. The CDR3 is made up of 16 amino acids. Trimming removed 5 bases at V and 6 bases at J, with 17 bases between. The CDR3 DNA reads TGTGCCAGCAGCCTAATTCATGGGACGGGTAATTCACCCCTCCACTTT. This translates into CASSLIHGTGNSPLHF.

In nucleotides, the CDR3 is TGCGCCAGCAGCCCCCGGGCCTTGACAGCGGAGAATCAGCCCCAGCATTTT. It encodes CASSPRALTAENQPQHF. The chain recombines TRBV5-1 with TRBJ1-5, with a tentative D call TRBD1 (5 bases). Germline CDR1 and CDR2: SGHRS and YFSETQ. Deletions cut 4 bases from V and 4 bases from J, with 21 bases between. The CDR3 contains 17 residues.

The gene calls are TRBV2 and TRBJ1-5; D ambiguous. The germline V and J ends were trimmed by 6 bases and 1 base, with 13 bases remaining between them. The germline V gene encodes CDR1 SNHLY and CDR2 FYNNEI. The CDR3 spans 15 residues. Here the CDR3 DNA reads TGTGCCAGCAGACTAGAAGACTACAGCAATCAGCCCCAGCATTTT. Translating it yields CASRLEDYSNQPQHF. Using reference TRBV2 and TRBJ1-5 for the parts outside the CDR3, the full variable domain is EPEVTQTPSHQVTQMGQEVILRCVPISNHLYFYWYRQILGQKVEFLVSFYNNEISEKSEIFDDQFSVERPDGSNFTLKIRSTKLEDSAMYFCASRLEDYSNQPQHFGDGTRLSIL.

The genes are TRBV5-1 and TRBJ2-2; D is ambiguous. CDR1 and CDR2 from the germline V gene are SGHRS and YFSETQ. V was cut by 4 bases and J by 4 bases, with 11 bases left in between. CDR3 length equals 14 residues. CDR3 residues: CASSLRTVTGELFF. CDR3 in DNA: TGCGCCAGCAGCCTTAGGACCGTCACCGGGGAGCTGTTTTTT.

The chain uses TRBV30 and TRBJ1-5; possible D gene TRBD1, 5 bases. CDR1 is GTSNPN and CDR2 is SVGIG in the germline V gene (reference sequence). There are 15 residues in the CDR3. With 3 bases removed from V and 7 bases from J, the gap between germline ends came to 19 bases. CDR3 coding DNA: TGTGCCTGGAGCGGACGTGCGGGGCAAGGACAGCCCCAGCATTTT. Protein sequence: CAWSGRAGQGQPQHF.

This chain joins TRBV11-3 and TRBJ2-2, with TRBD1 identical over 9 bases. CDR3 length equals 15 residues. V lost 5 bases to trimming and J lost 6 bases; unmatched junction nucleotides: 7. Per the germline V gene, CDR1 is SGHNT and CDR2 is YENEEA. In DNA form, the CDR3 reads TGTGCCAGCAGCCCCCGTGGACAGGGGTCCGGGGAGCTGTTTTTT. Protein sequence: CASSPRGQGSGELFF.

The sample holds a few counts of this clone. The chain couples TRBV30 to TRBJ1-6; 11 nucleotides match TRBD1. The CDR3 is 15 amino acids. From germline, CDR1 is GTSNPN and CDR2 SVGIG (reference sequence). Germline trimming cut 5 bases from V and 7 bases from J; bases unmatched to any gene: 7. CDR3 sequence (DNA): TGTGCCTGGGGAGGACAGGGGGCAGGGAATTCACCCCTCCACTTT. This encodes CAWGGQGAGNSPLHF.

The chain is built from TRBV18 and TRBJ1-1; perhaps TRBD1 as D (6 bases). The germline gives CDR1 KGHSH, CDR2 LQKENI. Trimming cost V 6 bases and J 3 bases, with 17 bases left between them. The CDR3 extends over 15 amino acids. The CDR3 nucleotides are TGTGCCAGCTCGACTGAGGGGGAGGGGTACACTGAAGCTTTCTTT. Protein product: CASSTEGEGYTEAFF.

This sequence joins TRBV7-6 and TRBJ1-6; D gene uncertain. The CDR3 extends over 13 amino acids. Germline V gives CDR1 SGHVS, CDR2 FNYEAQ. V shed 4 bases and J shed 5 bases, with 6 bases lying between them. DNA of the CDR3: TGTGCCAGCAGCTCCCAGGATAATTCACCCCTCCACTTT. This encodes CASSSQDNSPLHF.

The CDR3 DNA follows: TGCGCCAGCCGGCTCAACACTGAAGCTTTCTTT. Amino acids: CASRLNTEAFF. The gene calls are TRBV10-1 and TRBJ1-1; no reliable D call. The CDR3 is made up of 11 amino acids. Deletions cut 8 bases from V and 2 bases from J, with 6 bases between. Germline CDR1 is WNHNN and CDR2 is SYGVQD (reference sequence).

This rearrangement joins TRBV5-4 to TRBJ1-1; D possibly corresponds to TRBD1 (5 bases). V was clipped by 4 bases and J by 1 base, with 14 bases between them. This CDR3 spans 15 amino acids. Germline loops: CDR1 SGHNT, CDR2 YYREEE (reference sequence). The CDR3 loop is CASSTSGRTNTEAFF. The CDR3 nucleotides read TGTGCCAGCAGCACGTCGGGACGGACGAACACTGAAGCTTTCTTT.

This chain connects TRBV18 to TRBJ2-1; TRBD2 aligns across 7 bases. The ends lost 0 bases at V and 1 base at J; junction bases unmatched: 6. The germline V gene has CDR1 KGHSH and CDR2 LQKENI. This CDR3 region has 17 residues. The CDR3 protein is CASSPPGGRGSYNEQFF. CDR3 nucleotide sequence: TGTGCCAGCTCACCACCGGGCGGGAGAGGTTCCTACAATGAGCAGTTCTTC.

This CDR3 is CASSLSSDGQPQHF. CDR3 DNA: TGTGCCAGCAGTTTAAGTTCCGATGGTCAGCCCCAGCATTTT. V usage is TRBV27 and J usage is TRBJ1-5; D is unresolved. The V gene's germline CDR1 is MNHEY and CDR2 SMNVEV (reference sequence). This CDR3 region has 14 residues. V lost 2 bases to trimming and J lost 6 bases, with 11 bases between them.

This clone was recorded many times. DNA for the CDR3: TGTGCCAGCAGTGGGGGACAGTCGAACACCGGGGAGCTGTTTTTT. Translating gives CASSGGQSNTGELFF. This rearrangement joins TRBV6-4 to TRBJ2-2, with 7 bases fitting TRBD1. The CDR3 covers 15 residues. Germline V CDR1 and CDR2: MRHNA, SNTAGT. V dropped 4 bases and J dropped 0; count of bases not matched to a gene: 2.

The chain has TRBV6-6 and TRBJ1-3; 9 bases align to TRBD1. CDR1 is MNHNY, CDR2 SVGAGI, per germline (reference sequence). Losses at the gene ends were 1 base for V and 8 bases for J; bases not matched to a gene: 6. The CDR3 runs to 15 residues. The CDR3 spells CASSYYRTGVDTIYF. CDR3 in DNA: TGTGCCAGCAGTTACTACAGGACAGGGGTTGACACCATATATTTT.

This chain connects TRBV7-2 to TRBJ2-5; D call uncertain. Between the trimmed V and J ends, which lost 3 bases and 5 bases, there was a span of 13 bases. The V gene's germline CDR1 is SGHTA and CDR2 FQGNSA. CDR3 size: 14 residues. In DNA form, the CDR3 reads TGTGCCAGCAGCTTTTACGGAGACCGGGAGACCCAGTACTTC. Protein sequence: CASSFYGDRETQYF.

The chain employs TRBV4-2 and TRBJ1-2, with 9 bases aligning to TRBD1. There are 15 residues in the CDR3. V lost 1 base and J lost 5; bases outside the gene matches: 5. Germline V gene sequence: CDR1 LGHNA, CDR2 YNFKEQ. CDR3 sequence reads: CASSQGGQGEYGYTF. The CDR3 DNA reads TGTGCCAGCAGCCAAGGGGGACAGGGCGAGTATGGCTACACCTTC.

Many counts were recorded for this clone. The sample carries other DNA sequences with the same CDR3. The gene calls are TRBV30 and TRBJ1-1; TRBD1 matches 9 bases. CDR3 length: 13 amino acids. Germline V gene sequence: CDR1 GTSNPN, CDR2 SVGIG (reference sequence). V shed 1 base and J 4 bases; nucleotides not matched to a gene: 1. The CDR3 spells CAWSGQGGTEAFF. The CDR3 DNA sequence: TGTGCCTGGAGTGGACAGGGGGGCACTGAAGCTTTCTTT.

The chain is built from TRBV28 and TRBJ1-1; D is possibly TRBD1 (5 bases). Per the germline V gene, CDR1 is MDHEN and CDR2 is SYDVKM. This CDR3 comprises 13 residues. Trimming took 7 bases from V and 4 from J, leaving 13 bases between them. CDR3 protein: CASNEGKITEAFF. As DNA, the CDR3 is TGTGCCAGCAATGAGGGGAAAATCACTGAAGCTTTCTTT.

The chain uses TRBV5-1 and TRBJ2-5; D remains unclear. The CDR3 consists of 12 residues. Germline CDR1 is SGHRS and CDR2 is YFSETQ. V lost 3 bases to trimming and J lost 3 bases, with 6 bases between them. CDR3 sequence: CASSWDKETQYF. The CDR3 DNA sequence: TGCGCCAGCAGCTGGGATAAAGAGACCCAGTACTTC.